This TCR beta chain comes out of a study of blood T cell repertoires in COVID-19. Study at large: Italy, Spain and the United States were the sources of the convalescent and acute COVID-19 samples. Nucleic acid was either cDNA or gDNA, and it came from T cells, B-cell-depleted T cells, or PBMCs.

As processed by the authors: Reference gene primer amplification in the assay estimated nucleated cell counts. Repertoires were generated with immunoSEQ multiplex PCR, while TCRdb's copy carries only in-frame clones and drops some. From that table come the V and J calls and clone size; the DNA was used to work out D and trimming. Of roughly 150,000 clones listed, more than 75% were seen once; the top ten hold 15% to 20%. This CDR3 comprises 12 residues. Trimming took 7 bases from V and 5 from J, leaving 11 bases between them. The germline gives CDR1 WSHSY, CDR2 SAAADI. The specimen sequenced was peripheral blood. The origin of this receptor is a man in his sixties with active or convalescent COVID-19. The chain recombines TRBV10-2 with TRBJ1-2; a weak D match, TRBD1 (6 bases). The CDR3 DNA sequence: TGCGCCAGCACTCCCGGACAGTATGGCTACACCTTC. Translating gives CASTPGQYGYTF.